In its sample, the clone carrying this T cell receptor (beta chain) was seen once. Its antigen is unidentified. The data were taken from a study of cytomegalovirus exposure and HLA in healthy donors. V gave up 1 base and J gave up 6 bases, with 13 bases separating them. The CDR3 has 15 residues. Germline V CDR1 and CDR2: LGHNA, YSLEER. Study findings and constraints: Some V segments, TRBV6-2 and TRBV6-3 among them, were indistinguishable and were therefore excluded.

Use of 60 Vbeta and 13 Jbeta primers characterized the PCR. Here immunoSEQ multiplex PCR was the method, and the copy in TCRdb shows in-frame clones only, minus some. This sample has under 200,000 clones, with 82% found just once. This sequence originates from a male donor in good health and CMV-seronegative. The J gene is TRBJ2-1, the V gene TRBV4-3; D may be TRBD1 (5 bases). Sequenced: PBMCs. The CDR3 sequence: CASSQVLGVGNEQFF. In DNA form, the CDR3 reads TGCGCCAGCAGCCAAGTTTTAGGGGTTGGCAATGAGCAGTTCTTC.